The 11 T cell receptor beta chains reported below all come from one sample, sequenced in a study of cytomegalovirus exposure and HLA in healthy donors. Here immunoSEQ multiplex PCR was the method, and the copy in TCRdb shows in-frame clones only, minus some. Among approximately 76,000 clones listed, 94% were seen once. Material for sequencing was PBMCs. The origin of the receptors is a woman younger than 30 in good health and CMV-seronegative.

The chain couples TRBV30 to TRBJ2-7; D might be TRBD2 (6 bases). With 1 base removed from V and 3 bases from J, the gap between germline ends came to 10 bases. CDR1 is GTSNPN and CDR2 is SVGIG in the germline V gene (reference sequence). There are 13 residues in the CDR3. CDR3 sequence reads: CAWSDLGLYEQYF. The CDR3 bases are TGTGCCTGGAGTGATTTGGGACTCTACGAGCAGTACTTC.

V and J are TRBV10-1 and TRBJ1-2; no clear D. This CDR3 is built from 13 residues. Trimming pared 2 bases from V and 2 bases from J, leaving 6 bases between. Germline CDR1 WNHNN, CDR2 SYGVQD (reference sequence). The CDR3 loop is CASSEGANYGYTF. In DNA, the CDR3 is TGCGCCAGCAGTGAGGGAGCAAACTATGGCTACACCTTC.

The chain joins TRBV30 to TRBJ2-1, with TRBD2 identical over 7 bases. After removal of 6 bases from V and 1 base from J, the junction contained 9 bases not matched to a gene. In germline, CDR1 is GTSNPN, CDR2 SVGIG (reference sequence). CDR3 length equals 15 residues. CDR3 protein: CACREGGGSYNEQFF. The CDR3 region has the DNA TGTGCCTGTAGGGAGGGCGGGGGATCCTACAATGAGCAGTTCTTC. Drawing the rest from reference TRBV30 and TRBJ2-1, the complete variable domain is SQTIHQWPATLVQPVGSPLSLECTVEGTSNPNLYWYRQAAGRGLQLLFYSVGIGQISSEVPQNLSASRPQDRQFILSSKKLLLSDSGFYLCACREGGGSYNEQFFGPGTRLTVL.

The V and J genes are TRBV27 and TRBJ2-1, with 9 bases matching TRBD2. The CDR3 covers 14 residues. V shed 7 bases and J 2 bases; nucleotides not matched to a gene: 3. CDR1 MNHEY and CDR2 SMNVEV come from the germline V gene (reference sequence). This CDR3 reads CASIAGETYNEQFF. The CDR3 region has the DNA TGTGCCAGCATAGCGGGGGAAACCTACAATGAGCAGTTCTTC.

The V and J genes are TRBV18 and TRBJ1-3; D is uncertain. The CDR3 is 13 residues long. Trimming took 10 bases from V and 0 from J, leaving 10 bases between them. The germline CDR1 and CDR2 sequences are KGHSH and LQKENI. CDR3 nucleotide sequence: TGTGCCACCGGAGGGTCCTCTGGAAACACCATATATTTT. It yields the protein CATGGSSGNTIYF.

J is TRBJ2-5 and V is TRBV30; 9 bases fit TRBD2. The J segment lost 1 base and the V segment lost 0 bases, leaving 6 bases of the junction unmatched. The CDR3 spans 16 residues. The V gene's germline CDR1 is GTSNPN and CDR2 SVGIG (reference sequence). The chain's CDR3 is CAWSVLAGAPQETQYF. The CDR3 DNA reads TGTGCCTGGAGTGTATTAGCGGGGGCCCCCCAAGAGACCCAGTACTTC.

This clone was seen just once. The J gene is TRBJ1-1, the V gene TRBV15; D unclear. Trimming cost V 5 bases and J 2 bases, with 12 bases left between them. Germline loops: CDR1 LNHNV, CDR2 YYDKDF (reference sequence). CDR3 length: 14 residues. CDR3: CATSEGRPNTEAFF. The CDR3 nucleotides are TGTGCCACCAGCGAGGGCAGACCTAACACTGAAGCTTTCTTT.

The rearrangement joins TRBV4-1 to TRBJ2-1, with D tentatively TRBD1 (6 bases). The germline V gene has CDR1 MGHRA and CDR2 YSYEKL. This CDR3 is 15 amino acids long. Between the trimmed V and J ends, which lost 1 base and 8 bases, there was a span of 15 bases. CDR3 DNA sequence: TGCGCCAGCAGCCAAGCCAATACAGGGTTCGATGAGCAGTTCTTC. It codes for CASSQANTGFDEQFF.

The rearrangement uses TRBV6-1 and TRBJ2-7, with D tentatively TRBD2 (6 bases). This CDR3 comprises 15 residues. V was cut by 6 bases and J by 5 bases, with 20 bases left in between. Germline-derived CDR1 and CDR2 are MNHNS and SASEGT. CDR3 nucleotides: TGTGCCAGCAGGTCGCAGCGAGGGAGGTGGGACGAGCAGTACTTC. Translation: CASRSQRGRWDEQYF.

The rearrangement joins TRBV2 to TRBJ2-1; TRBD2 might be the D (6 bases). The germline V and J ends were trimmed by 6 bases and 9 bases, with 21 bases remaining between them. Per the germline V gene, CDR1 is SNHLY and CDR2 is FYNNEI. The CDR3 has 15 amino acids. For the CDR3, the DNA is TGTGCCAGCAGGAAGACTAGTTGGTCTTCCGGTGAGCAGTTCTTC. Its translation: CASRKTSWSSGEQFF.

The chain uses TRBV11-1 and TRBJ2-1, with D possibly being TRBD1 (6 bases). Germline CDR1 and CDR2: SGHAT and FQDESV (reference sequence). V was pared by 1 base and J by 8 bases, with 15 bases between. CDR3 size: 15 residues. CDR3 bases: TGTGCCAGCAGCTTAGACTTATTGCGGACAGATGAGCAGTTCTTC. Its protein is CASSLDLLRTDEQFF.